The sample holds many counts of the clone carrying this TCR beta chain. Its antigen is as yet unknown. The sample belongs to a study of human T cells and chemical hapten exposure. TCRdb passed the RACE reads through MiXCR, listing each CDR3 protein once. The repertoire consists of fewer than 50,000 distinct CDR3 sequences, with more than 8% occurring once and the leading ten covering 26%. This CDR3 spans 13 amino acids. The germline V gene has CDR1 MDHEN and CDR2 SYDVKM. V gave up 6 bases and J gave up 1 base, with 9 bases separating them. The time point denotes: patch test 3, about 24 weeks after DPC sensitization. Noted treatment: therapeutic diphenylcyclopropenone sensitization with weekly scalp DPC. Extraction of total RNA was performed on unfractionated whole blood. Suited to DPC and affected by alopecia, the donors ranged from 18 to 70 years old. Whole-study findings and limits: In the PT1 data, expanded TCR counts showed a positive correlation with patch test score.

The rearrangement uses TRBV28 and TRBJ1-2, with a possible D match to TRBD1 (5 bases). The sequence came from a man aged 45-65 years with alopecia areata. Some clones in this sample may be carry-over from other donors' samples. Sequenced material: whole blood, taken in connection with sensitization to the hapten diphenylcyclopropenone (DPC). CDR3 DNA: TGTGCCAGCAGCTTGGGGGGTAACTATGGCTACACCTTC. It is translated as CASSLGGNYGYTF.